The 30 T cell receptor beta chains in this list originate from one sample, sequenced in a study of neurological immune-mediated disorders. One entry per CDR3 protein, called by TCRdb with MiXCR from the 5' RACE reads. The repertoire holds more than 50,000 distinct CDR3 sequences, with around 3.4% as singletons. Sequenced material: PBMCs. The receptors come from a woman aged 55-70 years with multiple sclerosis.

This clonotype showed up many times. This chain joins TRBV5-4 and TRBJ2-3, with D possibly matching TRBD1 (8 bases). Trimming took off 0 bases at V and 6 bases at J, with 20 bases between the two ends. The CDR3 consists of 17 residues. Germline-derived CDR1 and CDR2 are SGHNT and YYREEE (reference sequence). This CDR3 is CASSLAVRGLGGDTQYF. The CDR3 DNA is TGTGCCAGCAGCTTGGCGGTCAGGGGGCTGGGGGGGGATACGCAGTATTTT.

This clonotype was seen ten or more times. The CDR3 reads CSAVNRGNTEAFF. The CDR3 DNA is TGCAGTGCTGTAAACAGGGGGAACACTGAAGCTTTCTTT. This chain uses TRBV20-1 with TRBJ1-1, with 7 nucleotides matching TRBD1. CDR1 and CDR2 (germline): DFQATT, SNEGSKA (reference sequence). The CDR3 runs to 13 residues. V shed 5 bases and J 1 base; nucleotides not matched to a gene: 4.

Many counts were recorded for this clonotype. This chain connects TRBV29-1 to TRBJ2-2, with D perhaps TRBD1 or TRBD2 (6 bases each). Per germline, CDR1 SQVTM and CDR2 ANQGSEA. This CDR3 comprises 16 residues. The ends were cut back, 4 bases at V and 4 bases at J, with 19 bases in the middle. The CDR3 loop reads CSVGGATERATGELFF. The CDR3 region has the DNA TGCAGCGTTGGGGGGGCGACAGAAAGGGCCACCGGGGAGCTGTTTTTT.

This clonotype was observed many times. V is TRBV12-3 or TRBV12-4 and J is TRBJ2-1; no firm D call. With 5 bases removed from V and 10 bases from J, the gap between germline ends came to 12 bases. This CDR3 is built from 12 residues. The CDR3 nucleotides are TGTGCCAGCAGTCCGCCCCTAGGGGAGCAGTTCTTC. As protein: CASSPPLGEQFF.

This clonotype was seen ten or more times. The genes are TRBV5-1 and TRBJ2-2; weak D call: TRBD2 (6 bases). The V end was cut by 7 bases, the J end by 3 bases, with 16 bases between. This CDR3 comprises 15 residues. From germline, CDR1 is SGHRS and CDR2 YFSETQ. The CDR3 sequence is CASRRGGDDTGELFF. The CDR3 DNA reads TGCGCCAGCCGCCGAGGAGGGGATGACACCGGGGAGCTGTTTTTT. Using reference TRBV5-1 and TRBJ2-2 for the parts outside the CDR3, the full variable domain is KAGVTQTPRYLIKTRGQQVTLSCSPISGHRSVSWYQQTPGQGLQFLFEYFSETQRNKGNFPGRFSGRQFSNSRSEMNVSTLELGDSALYLCASRRGGDDTGELFFGEGSRLTVL.

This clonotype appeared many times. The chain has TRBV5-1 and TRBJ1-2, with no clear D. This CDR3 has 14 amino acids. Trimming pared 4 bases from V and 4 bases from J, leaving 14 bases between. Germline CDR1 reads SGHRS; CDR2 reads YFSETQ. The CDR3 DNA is TGCGCCAGCAGCAAACCGGGTCCTGCCTATGGCTACACCTTC. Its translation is CASSKPGPAYGYTF.

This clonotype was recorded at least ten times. The CDR3 loop is CAIAGADTEAFF. CDR3 DNA sequence: TGTGCCATCGCGGGGGCGGACACTGAAGCTTTCTTT. V usage is TRBV10-3 and J usage is TRBJ1-1; a possible D gene is TRBD1 (6 bases). V shed 8 bases and J shed 3 bases, with 10 bases lying between them. CDR1 is ENHRY, CDR2 SYGVKD, per germline. The CDR3 consists of 12 residues.

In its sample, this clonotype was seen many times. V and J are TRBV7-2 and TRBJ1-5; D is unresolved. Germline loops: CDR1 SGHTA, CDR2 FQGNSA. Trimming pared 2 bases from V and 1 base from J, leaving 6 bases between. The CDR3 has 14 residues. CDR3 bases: TGTGCCAGCAGCTTAATGATCAGCAATCAGCCCCAGCATTTT. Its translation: CASSLMISNQPQHF.

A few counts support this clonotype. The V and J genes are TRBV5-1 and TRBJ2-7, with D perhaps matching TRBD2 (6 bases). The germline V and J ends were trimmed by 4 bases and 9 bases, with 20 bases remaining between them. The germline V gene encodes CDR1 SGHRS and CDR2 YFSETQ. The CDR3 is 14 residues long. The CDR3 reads CASSPEFGGPAQYF. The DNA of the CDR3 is TGCGCCAGCAGCCCAGAGTTCGGGGGTCCAGCGCAGTACTTC.

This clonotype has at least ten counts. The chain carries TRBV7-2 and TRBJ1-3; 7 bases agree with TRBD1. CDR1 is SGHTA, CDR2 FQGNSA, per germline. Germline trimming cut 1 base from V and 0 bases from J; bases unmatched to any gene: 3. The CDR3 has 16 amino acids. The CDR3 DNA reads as TGTGCCAGCAGCTTAGTGGGACAGTACTCTGGAAACACCATATATTTT. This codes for CASSLVGQYSGNTIYF.

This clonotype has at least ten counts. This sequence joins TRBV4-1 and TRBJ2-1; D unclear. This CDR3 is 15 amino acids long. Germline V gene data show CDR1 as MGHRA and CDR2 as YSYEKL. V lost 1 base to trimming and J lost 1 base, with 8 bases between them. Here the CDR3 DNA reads TGCGCCAGCAGCCAAGGGGAATCGTCCTACAATGAGCAGTTCTTC. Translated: CASSQGESSYNEQFF.

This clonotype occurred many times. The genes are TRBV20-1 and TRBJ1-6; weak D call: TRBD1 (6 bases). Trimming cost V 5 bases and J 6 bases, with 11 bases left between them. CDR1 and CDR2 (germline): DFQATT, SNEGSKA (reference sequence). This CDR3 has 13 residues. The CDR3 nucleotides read TGCAGTGCTCTAGGGGGAACTAATTCACCCCTCCACTTT. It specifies CSALGGTNSPLHF.

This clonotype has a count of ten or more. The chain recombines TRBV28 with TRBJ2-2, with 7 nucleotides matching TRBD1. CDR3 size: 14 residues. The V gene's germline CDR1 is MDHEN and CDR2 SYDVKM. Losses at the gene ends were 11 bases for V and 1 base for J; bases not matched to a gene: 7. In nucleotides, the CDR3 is TGTGCCTCTTTAGGGGGCTTGAACACCGGGGAGCTGTTTTTT. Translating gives CASLGGLNTGELFF.

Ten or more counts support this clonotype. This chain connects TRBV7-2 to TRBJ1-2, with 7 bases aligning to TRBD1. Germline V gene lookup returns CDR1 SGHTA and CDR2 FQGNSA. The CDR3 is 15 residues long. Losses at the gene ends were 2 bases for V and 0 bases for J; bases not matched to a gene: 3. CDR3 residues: CASSLMGQTNYGYTF. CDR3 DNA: TGTGCCAGCAGCTTAATGGGACAGACTAACTATGGCTACACCTTC.

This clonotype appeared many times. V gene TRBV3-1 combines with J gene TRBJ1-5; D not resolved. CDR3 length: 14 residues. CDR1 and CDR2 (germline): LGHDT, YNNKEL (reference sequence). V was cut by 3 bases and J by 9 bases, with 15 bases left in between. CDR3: CASSQYEAEAPQHF. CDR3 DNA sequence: TGTGCCAGCAGCCAGTACGAGGCGGAGGCGCCCCAGCATTTT.

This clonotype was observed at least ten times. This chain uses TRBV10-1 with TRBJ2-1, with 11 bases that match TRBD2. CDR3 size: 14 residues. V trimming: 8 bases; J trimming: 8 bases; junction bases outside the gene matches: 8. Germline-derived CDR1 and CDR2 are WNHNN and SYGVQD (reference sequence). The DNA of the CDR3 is TGCGCCAGCTCAGAGACTAGCGGGAAGGATGAGCAGTTCTTC. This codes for CASSETSGKDEQFF.

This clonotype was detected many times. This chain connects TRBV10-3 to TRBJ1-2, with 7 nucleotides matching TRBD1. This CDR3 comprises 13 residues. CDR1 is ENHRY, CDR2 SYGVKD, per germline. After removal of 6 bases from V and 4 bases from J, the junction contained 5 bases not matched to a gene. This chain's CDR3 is CAISDAGGYGYTF. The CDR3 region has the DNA TGTGCCATCAGCGACGCAGGGGGCTATGGCTACACCTTC.

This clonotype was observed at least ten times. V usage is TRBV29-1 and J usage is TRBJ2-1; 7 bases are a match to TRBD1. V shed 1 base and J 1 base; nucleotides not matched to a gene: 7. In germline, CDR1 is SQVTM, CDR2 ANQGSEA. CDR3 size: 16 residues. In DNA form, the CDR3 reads TGCAGCGTTGAAGCGCCAGGGGGAAAGTCCTACAATGAGCAGTTCTTC. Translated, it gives CSVEAPGGKSYNEQFF.

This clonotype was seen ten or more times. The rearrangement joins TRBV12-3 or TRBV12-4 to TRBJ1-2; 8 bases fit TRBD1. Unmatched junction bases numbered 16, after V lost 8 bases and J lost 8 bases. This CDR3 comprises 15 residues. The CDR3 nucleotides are TGTGCCAGCCGTCCTGAGCAGGGGGCGCGTTCCGGCTACACCTTC. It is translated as CASRPEQGARSGYTF.

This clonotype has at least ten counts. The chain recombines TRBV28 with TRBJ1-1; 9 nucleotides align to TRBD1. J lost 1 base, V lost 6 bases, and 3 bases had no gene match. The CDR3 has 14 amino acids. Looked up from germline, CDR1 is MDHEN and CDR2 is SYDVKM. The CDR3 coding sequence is TGTGCCAGCAGCTCGACAGGGGGGAACACTGAAGCTTTCTTT. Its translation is CASSSTGGNTEAFF.

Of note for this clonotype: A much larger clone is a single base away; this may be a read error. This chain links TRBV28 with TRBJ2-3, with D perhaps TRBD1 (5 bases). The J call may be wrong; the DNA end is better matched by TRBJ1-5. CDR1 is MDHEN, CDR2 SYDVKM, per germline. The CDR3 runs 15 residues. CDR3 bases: TGTGCCAGCAGTTCACCGGGACTAGCGGTCGATACGCAGCATTTT. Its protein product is CASSSPGLAVDTQHF.

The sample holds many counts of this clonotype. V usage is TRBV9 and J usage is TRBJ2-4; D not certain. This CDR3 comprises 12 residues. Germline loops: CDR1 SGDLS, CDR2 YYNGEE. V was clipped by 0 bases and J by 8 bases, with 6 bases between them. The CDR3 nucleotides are TGTGCCAGCAGCGTAGGGTCGGACATTCAGTACTTC. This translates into CASSVGSDIQYF.

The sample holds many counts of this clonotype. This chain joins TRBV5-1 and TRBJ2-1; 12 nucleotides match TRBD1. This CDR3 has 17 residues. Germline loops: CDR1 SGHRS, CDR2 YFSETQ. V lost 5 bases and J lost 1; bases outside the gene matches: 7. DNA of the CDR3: TGCGCCAGCAGTTATAGGGGACAGGGGGCATCCTACAATGAGCAGTTCTTC. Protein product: CASSYRGQGASYNEQFF.

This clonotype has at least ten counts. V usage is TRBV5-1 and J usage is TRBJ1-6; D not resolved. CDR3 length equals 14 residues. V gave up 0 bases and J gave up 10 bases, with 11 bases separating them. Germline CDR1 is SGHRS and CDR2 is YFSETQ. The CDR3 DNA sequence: TGCGCCAGCAGCTTGGACGTAATAGGATCACCCCTCCACTTT. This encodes CASSLDVIGSPLHF.

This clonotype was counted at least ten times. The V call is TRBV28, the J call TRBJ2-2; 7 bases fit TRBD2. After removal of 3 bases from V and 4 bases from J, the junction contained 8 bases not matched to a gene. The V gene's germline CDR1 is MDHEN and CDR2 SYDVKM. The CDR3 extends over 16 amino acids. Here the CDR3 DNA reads TGTGCCAGCAGTTTCGGGGCTAGCGGCTTCACCGGGGAGCTGTTTTTT. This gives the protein CASSFGASGFTGELFF.

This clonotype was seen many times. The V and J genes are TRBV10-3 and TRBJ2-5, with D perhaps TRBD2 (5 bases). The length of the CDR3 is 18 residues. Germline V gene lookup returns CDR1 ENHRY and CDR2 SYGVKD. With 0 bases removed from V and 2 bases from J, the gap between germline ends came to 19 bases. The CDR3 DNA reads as TGTGCCATCAGTGAGTCGACCCCTCCAGCGGAGGCACAAGAGACCCAGTACTTC. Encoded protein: CAISESTPPAEAQETQYF.

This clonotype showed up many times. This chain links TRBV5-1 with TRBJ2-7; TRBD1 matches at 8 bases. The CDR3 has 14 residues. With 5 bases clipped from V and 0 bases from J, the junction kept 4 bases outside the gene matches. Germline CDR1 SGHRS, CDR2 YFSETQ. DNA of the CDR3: TGCGCCAGCAGAGCCGGGACAGGCTCCTACGAGCAGTACTTC. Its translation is CASRAGTGSYEQYF.

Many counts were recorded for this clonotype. Here the CDR3 DNA reads TGTGCCAGCAGTTACTCTGCCCTAGCGAGAGCCGCAGAGACCCAGTACTTC. Its translation is CASSYSALARAAETQYF. The J gene is TRBJ2-5, the V gene TRBV6-5, with a tentative D call TRBD2 (6 bases). The CDR3 has 17 residues. CDR1 MNHEY and CDR2 SVGAGI come from the germline V gene. The germline V and J ends were trimmed by 0 bases and 4 bases, with 18 bases remaining between them.

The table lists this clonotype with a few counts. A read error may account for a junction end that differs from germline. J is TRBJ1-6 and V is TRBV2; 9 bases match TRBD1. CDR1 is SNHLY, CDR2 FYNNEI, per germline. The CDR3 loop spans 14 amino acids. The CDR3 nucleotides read TGTGCCAGCACAGGACAGGGGATTAATTCAACCCTCAACTTT. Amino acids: CASTGQGINSTLNF.

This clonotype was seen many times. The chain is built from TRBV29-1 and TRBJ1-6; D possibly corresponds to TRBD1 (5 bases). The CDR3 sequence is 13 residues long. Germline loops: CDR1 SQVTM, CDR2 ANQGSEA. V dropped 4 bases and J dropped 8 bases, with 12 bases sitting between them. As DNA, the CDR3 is TGCAGCGTTGGGTGGGGCCAGGATTCACCCCTCCACTTT. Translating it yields CSVGWGQDSPLHF.